This T cell receptor (beta chain) was obtained from a study of blood T cell repertoires in COVID-19. Study information: From T cells, B-cell-depleted T cells, or PBMCs came the material, which was cDNA or gDNA.

Losses at the gene ends were 0 bases for V and 0 bases for J; bases not matched to a gene: 9. The germline V gene encodes CDR1 LGHNT and CDR2 FRNRAP. The CDR3 totals 19 residues. Per the original methods: Using reference gene primer amplification, nucleated cell counts were estimated. Libraries were prepared by immunoSEQ multiplex PCR; TCRdb keeps only in-frame clonotypes and omits some of them. V and J calls and clone size are those listed in that table; D and trimming were worked out from the DNA. This table holds about 120,000 clones, over 65% found once. The specimen sequenced was peripheral blood. The V call is TRBV12-5, the J call TRBJ1-5; 9 bases fit TRBD1. This TCR came from a human donor with acute or convalescent COVID-19. The donor label of this sample is uncertain. The CDR3, as DNA: TGTGCTAGTGGTTTGGTTCCAGATGGGACAGGGTATAGCAATCAGCCCCAGCATTTT. Translated: CASGLVPDGTGYSNQPQHF.